The clone carrying this T cell receptor beta chain was seen once. Its antigen is not identified. These data are taken from a study of cytomegalovirus exposure and HLA in healthy donors. The study, taken as a whole, reports: Looking again later, the authors saw that most CMV-associated TCR beta chains seemed HLA-restricted. A later analysis showed that HLA-associated TCR beta chains had undergone more clonal expansion than equally common others. Donors were assumed by presence/absence analyses to have roughly uniform sequencing depth. The study put under 200 TCR beta chains on its list as cytomegalovirus-associated.

V lost 2 bases, J lost 3 bases, and 4 bases stayed unmatched. Germline lookup yields CDR1 SGHRS and CDR2 YFSETQ. The CDR3 spans 15 residues. PCR amplification relied on 60 Vbeta primers (plus 13 Jbeta primers). This table comes from immunoSEQ multiplex PCR, and its TCRdb copy is limited to in-frame clones, with some not included. Seen here are under 300,000 clones, about 93% observed once, and the top ten hold roughly 1.5%. The chain couples TRBV5-1 to TRBJ1-2, with TRBD1 matching over 10 bases. Sequenced input: PBMCs. The TCR comes from a girl aged 2 to 9 in good health and CMV-seronegative. This CDR3 reads CASSLDRGPHYGYTF. The CDR3 DNA sequence: TGCGCCAGCAGCTTAGACAGGGGGCCCCACTATGGCTACACCTTC.